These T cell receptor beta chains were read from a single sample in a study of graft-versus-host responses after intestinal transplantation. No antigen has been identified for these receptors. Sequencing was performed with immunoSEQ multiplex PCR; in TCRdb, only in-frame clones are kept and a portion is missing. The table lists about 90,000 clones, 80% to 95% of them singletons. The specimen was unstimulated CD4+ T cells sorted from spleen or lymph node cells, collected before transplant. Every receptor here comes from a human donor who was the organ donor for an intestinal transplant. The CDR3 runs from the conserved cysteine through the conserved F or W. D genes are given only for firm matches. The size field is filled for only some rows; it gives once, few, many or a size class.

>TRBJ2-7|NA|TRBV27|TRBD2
TGTGCCAGCAGTTTATCTCAGCGGGAGAGGAACTACGAGCAGTACTTC
CASSLSQRERNYEQYF
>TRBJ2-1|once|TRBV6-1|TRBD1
TGTGCCAGCAGTACCGACAGGGGCCCCACGGTGAAGCAGTTCTTC
CASSTDRGPTVKQFF
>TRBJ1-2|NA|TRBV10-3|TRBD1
TGTGCCATCTGGGGGACAGGAACCTATGGCTACACCTTC
CAIWGTGTYGYTF
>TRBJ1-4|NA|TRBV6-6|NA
TGTGCCAGCAGTTACGCCTACAATGAAAAACTGTTTTTT
CASSYAYNEKLFF
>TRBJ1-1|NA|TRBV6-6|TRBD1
TGTGCCAGCAGTTACCCTGAAGACAGGGCGGTGGCTTTCTTT
CASSYPEDRAVAFF
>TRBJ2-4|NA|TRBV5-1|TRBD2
TGCGCCAGCAGCTTGGGACTAGCGGGAGCCAACATTCAGTACTTC
CASSLGLAGANIQYF
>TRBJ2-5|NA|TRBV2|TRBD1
TGTGCCAGCAGTGAATCCCGGACAGGGGGCCAAGAGACCCAGTACTTC
CASSESRTGGQETQYF
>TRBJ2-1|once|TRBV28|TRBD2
TGTGCCAGCAGGGACTCGACTAGCGGCTACAATGAGCAGTTCTTC
CASRDSTSGYNEQFF
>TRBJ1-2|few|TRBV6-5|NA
TGTGCCAGCAGTAGCGGGATCTATGGCTACACCTTC
CASSSGIYGYTF
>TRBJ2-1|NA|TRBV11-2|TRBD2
TGTGCCAGCAGCCCCCGGGAGGGAGGCTACAATGAGCAGTTCTTC
CASSPREGGYNEQFF
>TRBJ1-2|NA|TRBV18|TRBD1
TGTGCCAGCTCACATACCGGGACAGGGGGCGGCTACACCTTC
CASSHTGTGGGYTF
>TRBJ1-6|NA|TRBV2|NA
TGTGCCAGCAGTGAACCCCGGGATCGTCCACCCCTCCACTTT
CASSEPRDRPPLHF
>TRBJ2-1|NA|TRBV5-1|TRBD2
TGCGCCAGCAGCGACCAGACTAGCGGGGGAGGTGAGCAGTTCTTC
CASSDQTSGGGEQFF
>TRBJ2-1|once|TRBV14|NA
TGTGCCAGCAGCCTGATTCGGGGTTACAATGAGCAGTTCTTC
CASSLIRGYNEQFF
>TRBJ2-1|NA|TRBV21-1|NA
TGTGCCAGCAGCAGTACGACTAGCGGGAGGGCCAATGAGCAGTTCTTC
CASSSTTSGRANEQFF
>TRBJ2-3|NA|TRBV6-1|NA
TGTGCCAGCAGTGAATATTCTAGCTATAGCACAGATACGCAGTATTTT
CASSEYSSYSTDTQYF
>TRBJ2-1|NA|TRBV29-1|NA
NA
CSVAEGSAREFF
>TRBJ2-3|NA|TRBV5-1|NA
TGCGCCAGCAGCTTGGGTGTAATAGCTGCAGATACGCAGTATTTT
CASSLGVIAADTQYF
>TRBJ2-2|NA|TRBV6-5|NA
TGTGCCAGCAGGCCCAGATTGACCGGGGAGCTGTTTTTT
CASRPRLTGELFF
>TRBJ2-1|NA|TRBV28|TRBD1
TGTGCCAGCAGTGAAATAGGGGGCGTCTACTACAATGAGCAGTTCTTC
CASSEIGGVYYNEQFF
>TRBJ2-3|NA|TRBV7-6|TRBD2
TGTGCCAGCAGCCACGGGGGGATTAGCACAGATACGCAGTATTTT
CASSHGGISTDTQYF
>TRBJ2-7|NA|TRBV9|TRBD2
TGTGCCAGCAGCGTAATAGTAGCGGGAGGCCTCTCCTACGAGCAGTACTTC
CASSVIVAGGLSYEQYF
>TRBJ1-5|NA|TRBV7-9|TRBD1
TGTGCCAGCAGCTTAGAGCAGGGGGTCCAGCATTTT
CASSLEQGVQHF
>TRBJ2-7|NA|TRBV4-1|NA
TGCGCCAGCAGCCAACCGACTGCCGTCCCTACGAGGCAGTACTTC
CASSQPTAVPTRQYF
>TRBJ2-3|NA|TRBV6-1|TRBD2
TGTGCCAGCAGTGTTCTAGCGGGGGGGCCTACAGATACGCAGTATTTT
CASSVLAGGPTDTQYF
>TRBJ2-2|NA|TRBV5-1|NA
TGCGCCAGCAGCTTGTGGCCAAACGGAGACACCGGGGAGCTGTTTTTT
CASSLWPNGDTGELFF
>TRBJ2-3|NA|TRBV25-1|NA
TGTGCCAGCAGTGCGAACCTAGGCTTCACAGATACGCAGTATTTT
CASSANLGFTDTQYF
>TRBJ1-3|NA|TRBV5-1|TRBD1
TGCGCCAGCCATGACAGGGGGCTGGGAAACACCATATATTTT
CASHDRGLGNTIYF
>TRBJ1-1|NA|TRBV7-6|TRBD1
TGTGCCAGCAGCTTAAACGCCAGGGGGCCGGGGACTGAAGCTTTCTTT
CASSLNARGPGTEAFF
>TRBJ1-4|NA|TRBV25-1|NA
TGTGCCAGCAGCGCGACGGGTGCTAAGGGGGAAAAACTGTTTTTT
CASSATGAKGEKLFF
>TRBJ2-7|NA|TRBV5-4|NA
TGTGCCAGCAGCTTGAAGTCGCCCAGGGGATACTACGAGCAGTACTTC
CASSLKSPRGYYEQYF
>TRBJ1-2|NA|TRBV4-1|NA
TGCGCCAGCAGCCAACAGGAGGGGTATGGCTACACCTTC
CASSQQEGYGYTF
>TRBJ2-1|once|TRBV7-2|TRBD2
TGTGCCAGCAGCCCGGGACTATCCTACAATGAGCAGTTCTTC
CASSPGLSYNEQFF
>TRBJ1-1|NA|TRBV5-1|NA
TGCGCCAGCAGCTTGGCACGGATTCCGCTAGACACTGAAGCTTTCTTT
CASSLARIPLDTEAFF
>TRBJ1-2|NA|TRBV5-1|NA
TGCGCCAGCAGAAGGAACACTGGGGGCCCCACCGCTAACTATGGCTACACCTTC
CASRRNTGGPTANYGYTF
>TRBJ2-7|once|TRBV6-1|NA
TGTGCCAGCAGTGGTAACCTCCAGCGAATCTCCTACGAGCAGTACTTC
CASSGNLQRISYEQYF
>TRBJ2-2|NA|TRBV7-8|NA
TGTGCCAGCAGCTTAGGTACAAGAAACACCGGGGAGCTGTTTTTT
CASSLGTRNTGELFF
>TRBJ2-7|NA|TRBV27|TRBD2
TGTGCCAGCAGTTCCCTAGCGGACCCTTACGAGCAGTACTTC
CASSSLADPYEQYF
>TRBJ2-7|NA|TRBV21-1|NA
TGTGCCAGTTTCGATTTTAATGGGGGGAACTCCTACGAGCAGTACTTC
CASFDFNGGNSYEQYF
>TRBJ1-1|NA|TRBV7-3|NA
TGTGCCAGCAGCTTAACGGGCAGGGCGAACACTGAAGCTTTCTTT
CASSLTGRANTEAFF
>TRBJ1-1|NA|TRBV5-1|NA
TGCGCCAGCAGCTTGAAACAGGGCCCTTCCTTAGTCACTGAAGCTTTCTTT
CASSLKQGPSLVTEAFF
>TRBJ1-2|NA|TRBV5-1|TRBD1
TGCGCCAGCAGCTTGTATTCATCGGGACAGGGGGCTGATGGCTACACCTTC
CASSLYSSGQGADGYTF
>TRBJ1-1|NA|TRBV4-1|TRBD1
TGCGCCAGCAGCCAATCCATCGGCAGGGGGAGACCTGAAGCTTTCTTT
CASSQSIGRGRPEAFF
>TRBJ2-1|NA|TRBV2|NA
TGTGCCAGCAGTGAAGGCAGGTACTTACAGTTCTTC
CASSEGRYLQFF
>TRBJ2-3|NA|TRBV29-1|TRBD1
TGCAGCGGGGCAACAGGGGGCACAGATACGCAGTATTTT
CSGATGGTDTQYF
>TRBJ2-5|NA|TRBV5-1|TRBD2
TGCGCCAGCAGCTTGGATGGTAGCGGGGCGACGGAGACCCAGTACTTC
CASSLDGSGATETQYF
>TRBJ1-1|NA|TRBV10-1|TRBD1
TGCGCCAGCAGGGAGACAGGGTTCACTGAAGCTTTCTTT
CASRETGFTEAFF
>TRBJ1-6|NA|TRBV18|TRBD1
TGTGCCAGCTCACTTCTGGACAGGACCCTTTCACCCCTCCACTTT
CASSLLDRTLSPLHF
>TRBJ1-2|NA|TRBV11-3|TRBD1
TGTGCCAGCAGCGACAGGGCTAAGACATATGGCTACACCTTC
CASSDRAKTYGYTF
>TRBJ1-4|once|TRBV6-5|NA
TGTGCCAGCAGTACTTTACAGGGTAGAGATGAAAAACTGTTTTTT
CASSTLQGRDEKLFF
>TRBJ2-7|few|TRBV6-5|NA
TGTGCCAGCAGTTCCATCCGGTCGGGGATCTCCTACGAGCAGTACTTC
CASSSIRSGISYEQYF
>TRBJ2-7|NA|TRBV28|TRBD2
TGTGCCAGCAGTTTGCTAGCGGGAGGGCAGGAGCAGTACTTC
CASSLLAGGQEQYF
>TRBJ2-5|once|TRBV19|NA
TGTGCCAGTCAAAACGGACAGAAAGAGACCCAGTACTTC
CASQNGQKETQYF
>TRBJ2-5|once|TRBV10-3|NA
TGTGCCATCAGTGATTTTTCGGGAGACCCCACGGGGGAGACCCAGTACTTC
CAISDFSGDPTGETQYF
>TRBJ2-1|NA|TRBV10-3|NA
TGTGCCATCAGTGCAGGGTCTGGGAATGAGCAGTTCTTC
CAISAGSGNEQFF
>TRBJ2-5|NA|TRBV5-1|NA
TGCGCCAGCAGCTTTCAGGGGACGGCCCAAGAGACCCAGTACTTC
CASSFQGTAQETQYF